This is a list of T cell receptor beta chains from one sample in a study of blood T cell repertoires in COVID-19. Profiling relied on immunoSEQ multiplex PCR, and the TCRdb table lists in-frame clones only, not all of them. The table lists about 250,000 clones, approximately 82% of them singletons, with 4.9% in the top ten. The material sequenced was peripheral blood. These receptors were obtained from an elderly woman with active or convalescent COVID-19. Both conserved end residues are part of each CDR3. Each record gives: D gene, J gene, clone size, V gene, CDR3 DNA, CDR3 protein. A D gene is named only where the DNA matches it firmly. Not every row has a clone size; where given, it reads once, few, many or a size class.

>TRBD2|TRBJ2-2|.|TRBV5-4
TGTGCCAGCAGTTATCTAGCGGGAGGCCCCGGGGAGCTGTTTTTT
CASSYLAGGPGELFF
>TRBD1|TRBJ1-3|.|TRBV7-2
TGTGCCAGCAGCGGCGGGACAGTCTCTGGAAACACCATATATTTT
CASSGGTVSGNTIYF
>TRBD2|TRBJ2-3|.|TRBV2
TGTGCCAGCAGTGGCCCCGGGGGGGTAGATACGCAGTATTTT
CASSGPGGVDTQYF
>TRBD2|TRBJ2-7|.|TRBV20-1
TGCAGTGCTAGTCTCGACGGGAGGGCCGACGAGCAGTACTTC
CSASLDGRADEQYF
>TRBD1|TRBJ1-2|.|TRBV18
TGTGCCAGCTCACCCTACTCGGGACAGGGCAGCGGCTACACCTTC
CASSPYSGQGSGYTF
>.|TRBJ1-5|.|TRBV28
TGTGGGACAGTAGGGTACTCGGTTCAGCCCCAGCATTTT
CGTVGYSVQPQHF
>.|TRBJ2-3|.|TRBV5-1
TGCGCCAGCAGAGTCGGGGTATCGACAGATACGCAGTATTTT
CASRVGVSTDTQYF
>.|TRBJ1-5|.|TRBV6-1
TGTGCCAGCAGTGAAACGACAGGCCTCGATCAGCCCCAGCATTTT
CASSETTGLDQPQHF
>.|TRBJ1-2|.|TRBV19
TGTGCCAGTAGAAAAACAGGGTTGCAAACTCCTAACTATGGCTACACCTTC
CASRKTGLQTPNYGYTF
>TRBD1|TRBJ1-1|.|TRBV28
TGTGCCAGCAGTTTCCGGACAGGGGGCAAAAACACTGAAGCTTTCTTT
CASSFRTGGKNTEAFF
>.|TRBJ1-3|.|TRBV27
TGTGCCAGCAGTTTTCGCTCTGGAAACACCATATATTTT
CASSFRSGNTIYF
>.|TRBJ1-1|.|TRBV6-5
TGTGCCAGCCATTTTGTAGGGGTACGTAGCTCTGAAGCTTTCTTT
CASHFVGVRSSEAFF
>.|TRBJ2-7|.|TRBV27
TGTGCCAGCAGTGTACAGGGAAGGGACGAGCAGTACTTC
CASSVQGRDEQYF
>.|TRBJ2-5|.|TRBV19
TGTGCCAGTAGTATAGATCCCCGGGCCCAGTACTTC
CASSIDPRAQYF
>.|TRBJ1-5|.|TRBV6-5
TGTGCCAGCAGGGGGCGGGGGGTAAGTAATCAGCCCCAGCATTTT
CASRGRGVSNQPQHF
>.|TRBJ1-1|.|TRBV5-1
TGCGCCAGCAGCTTGGTTGAAGGGGGGGACACTGAAGCTTTCTTT
CASSLVEGGDTEAFF
>.|TRBJ1-4|.|TRBV30
TGTGCCTGGAGTTTTGGGGCAGGGGAAACTGAAAAACTGTTTTTT
CAWSFGAGETEKLFF
>TRBD1|TRBJ2-3|once|TRBV3-1/TRBV3-2
TGTGCCAGCAGCCGGACAGGGGGCTCACCAGATACGCAGTATTTT
CASSRTGGSPDTQYF
>.|TRBJ2-7|.|TRBV7-2
TGTGCCAGCAGCTTAGGCAGAACGTATTCTCCCCCATCCCAGTACTTC
CASSLGRTYSPPSQYF
>.|TRBJ1-1|.|TRBV10-3
TGTGCCATCAGCCGAGACAGTAACACTGAAGCTTTCTTT
CAISRDSNTEAFF
>TRBD2|TRBJ2-1|.|TRBV7-9
TGTGCCACTGGGCGCGGGAGTGTCGGCAATGAGCAGTTCTTC
CATGRGSVGNEQFF
>.|TRBJ1-2|.|TRBV5-1
TGCGCCAGCAGACCGGGGCCAGGGGATGGCTACACCTTC
CASRPGPGDGYTF
>TRBD1|TRBJ1-5|few|TRBV10-2
TGCGCCAGCGGCGGGGACAGGGGGCAGGGTCAGCCCCAGCATTTT
CASGGDRGQGQPQHF
>TRBD2|TRBJ2-5|.|TRBV12-5
TGTGCTAGTGGCCGCGGTGGCGGGGGGGCCGTTGGAGGAGAGACCCAGTACTTC
CASGRGGGGAVGGETQYF
>TRBD2|TRBJ2-2|.|TRBV4-2
TGTGCCAGCAGCCAAGAAGGGCTAGCGGGAGTATGGACCGGGGAGCTGTTTTTT
CASSQEGLAGVWTGELFF
>.|TRBJ2-5|.|TRBV18
TGTGCCAGCTCGCCCCTTGGAGGGAACCAAGAGACCCAGTACTTC
CASSPLGGNQETQYF
>.|TRBJ2-2|.|TRBV11-2
TGTGCCAGCAGCCCTTACTATTCCCACCGGGAACGCACCGGGGAGCTGTTTTTT
CASSPYYSHRERTGELFF
>.|TRBJ1-1|.|TRBV2
TGTGCCAGCAGAGGACAGAACCCGGCTGAAGCTTTCTTT
CASRGQNPAEAFF
>.|TRBJ2-3|.|TRBV12-3/TRBV12-4
TGTGCCAGCAGCCCCCGTCACCGGGGGCAGTATTTT
CASSPRHRGQYF
>.|TRBJ2-7|.|TRBV3-1/TRBV3-2
TGTGCCAGCAGCTACGACAGACGCTACGAGCAGTACTTC
CASSYDRRYEQYF
>.|TRBJ1-2|.|TRBV30
TGTGCCTGGAGTGTAGGGGGAAGCTACACCTTC
CAWSVGGSYTF
>.|TRBJ2-2|.|TRBV19
TGTGCCAGTAGGCTACAGAAGAACACCGGGGAGCTGTTTTTT
CASRLQKNTGELFF
>TRBD1|TRBJ1-2|.|TRBV19
TGTGCCAGTAGCGACAGGGCCTATGGCTATGGCTACACCTTC
CASSDRAYGYGYTF
>.|TRBJ2-2|.|TRBV28
TGTGCCATCCGGTACGCGGACACCGGGGAGCTGTTTTTT
CAIRYADTGELFF
>TRBD1|TRBJ1-1|.|TRBV19
TGTGCCAGTAAGGGACAGGGAACGTCCGGCGCTGAAGCTTTCTTT
CASKGQGTSGAEAFF
>.|TRBJ2-1|.|TRBV27
TGTGCCAGCAGGATAACAGGGATTAGGGAGCAGTTCTTC
CASRITGIREQFF
>TRBD2|TRBJ2-1|.|TRBV7-8
TGTGCCAGCATACTCCTAGCGGATTACAATGAGCAGTTCTTC
CASILLADYNEQFF
>.|TRBJ2-5|.|TRBV2
TGTGCCAGCAGTGTGTGGGGAGTCGGAGAGACCCAGTACTTC
CASSVWGVGETQYF
>TRBD1|TRBJ2-1|.|TRBV5-1
TGCGCCAGCAGACGAACCGGGACAGGGCTTAGTAATGAGCAGTTCTTC
CASRRTGTGLSNEQFF
>.|TRBJ1-3|few|TRBV3-1/TRBV3-2
TGTGCCAGCAGCCAAGGGACACCTGGAAACACCATATATTTT
CASSQGTPGNTIYF
>.|TRBJ2-1|.|TRBV6-5
TGTGCCAGCAGTCGGGACACATCTCCGGACAATGAGCAGTTCTTC
CASSRDTSPDNEQFF
>.|TRBJ1-4|.|TRBV19
TGTGCCAGTAGTTCGGGGTTAGATGAAAAACTGTTTTTT
CASSSGLDEKLFF
>.|TRBJ2-2|.|TRBV5-1
TGCGCCAGCAGTATCTCCGGACAAAAGGGTGGGGAGCTGTTTTTT
CASSISGQKGGELFF
>.|TRBJ1-1|.|TRBV7-2
TGTGCCAGCAGCCCGGGGGGATTGAACACTGAAGCTTTCTTT
CASSPGGLNTEAFF
>TRBD2|TRBJ2-7|once|TRBV5-1
TGCGCCAGCAGCTACGGACTAGCCGATTCCTACGAGCAGTACTTC
CASSYGLADSYEQYF
>.|TRBJ1-1|.|TRBV24-1
TGTGCCACCATGGACAGAAGGATGAACACTGAAGCTTTCTTT
CATMDRRMNTEAFF
>TRBD1|TRBJ1-5|.|TRBV19
TGTGCCAGTAGTACCGACAGGGGTGAGAGCAATCAGCCCCAGCATTTT
CASSTDRGESNQPQHF
>.|TRBJ1-2|.|TRBV4-1
TGCGCCAGCAGCCTACAACAGGAAATTTATTATGGCTACACCTTC
CASSLQQEIYYGYTF
>TRBD1|TRBJ1-1|few|TRBV7-9
TGTGCCAGCAGCTCCTTCCGGGACAGGAACACTGAAGCTTTCTTT
CASSSFRDRNTEAFF